This passage covers 21 T cell receptor beta chains from one sample sequenced in a study of T-cell memory formation after mild COVID-19 (dated by TCRdb to about 2021). The library was produced with 5' RACE. This sample was sequenced with an Illumina NovaSeq 6000. The public reads were reanalyzed by TCRdb: fastp trimming at Q25, MiXCR alignment, in-frame beta chains only. Rows are combined by CDR3 protein, so each entry shows the most common genes and DNA. The sample table records 300,000 to 350,000 distinct CDR3 sequences; under 15% of these occur just once. About 20% of the sample belongs to the ten largest clones. Sequenced: PBMCs or a T cell subset sorted from them (not recorded which). The receptors were gathered from a man in his late teens or twenties who had mild COVID-19 (a few samples of this study predate the infection). The sample titles of this study are shuffled in the database, so cell type and time point are left out; the donor was told from shared clones.

This clonotype was found many times. The rearrangement uses TRBV7-9 and TRBJ2-7, with D perhaps matching TRBD2 (5 bases). The germline V and J ends were trimmed by 1 base and 3 bases, with 10 bases remaining between them. CDR3 size: 14 residues. The V gene's germline CDR1 is SEHNR and CDR2 FQNEAQ (reference sequence). CDR3 residues: CASSLDDGVYEQYF. The CDR3 DNA is TGTGCCAGCAGCTTAGACGACGGGGTCTACGAGCAGTACTTC.

This clonotype was detected a few times. This chain links TRBV6-5 with TRBJ2-3, with 11 bases fitting TRBD2. The CDR3 runs 15 residues. Germline CDR1 and CDR2: MNHEY and SVGAGI. V gave up 2 bases and J gave up 10 bases; unmatched junction bases: 8. CDR3 protein: CASSYELAGVGAQYF. CDR3 DNA sequence: TGTGCCAGCAGTTACGAACTAGCGGGGGTCGGGGCGCAGTATTTT.

This clonotype was observed a handful of times. This chain uses TRBV7-6 with TRBJ2-5, with TRBD1 matching 7 bases. The junction had 8 bases not matched to a gene; V was cut back by 0 bases and J by 7 bases. Germline CDR1 is SGHVS and CDR2 is FNYEAQ. The CDR3 length is 15 residues. This chain's CDR3 is CASSLAGTVGGTQYF. CDR3 DNA sequence: TGTGCCAGCAGCTTAGCGGGGACAGTTGGGGGGACCCAGTACTTC.

This clonotype was seen more than once but under ten times. J is TRBJ1-1 and V is TRBV10-3; the D is unclear. The V gene lost 2 bases and the J gene lost 4 bases, with 14 bases spanning the gap. Germline CDR1 reads ENHRY; CDR2 reads SYGVKD. The CDR3 loop spans 15 amino acids. In DNA, the CDR3 is TGTGCCATCAGTGAGGGCCTCCCTAGGAGCACTGAAGCTTTCTTT. Protein product: CAISEGLPRSTEAFF.

Of note for this clonotype: An end of the junction differs from the germline gene, which may be a read error. This rearrangement joins TRBV7-8 to TRBJ2-3; possible D gene TRBD1, 6 bases. Germline V gene data show CDR1 as SGHVS and CDR2 as FQNEAQ. The CDR3 length is 13 residues. As DNA, the CDR3 is TGTGCCAGCAGCCCGTACCTGACAGGTACGCAGTATTTT. Translating gives CASSPYLTGTQYF.

The chain is built from TRBV20-1 and TRBJ2-4; D gene uncertain. Germline assignment: CDR1 DFQATT and CDR2 SNEGSKA (reference sequence). The V gene lost 6 bases and the J gene lost 10 bases, with 25 bases spanning the gap. The CDR3 covers 15 residues. This CDR3 reads CSAHNPPGPPKIQYF. The CDR3 DNA sequence: TGCAGTGCCCACAACCCCCCAGGTCCCCCCAAAATTCAGTACTTC.

This clonotype was recorded a few times. The CDR3 DNA sequence: TGTGCCTGGGGCGGCTGGCTGGGGAACTCACCCCTCCACTTT. Protein: CAWGGWLGNSPLHF. This chain connects TRBV30 to TRBJ1-6; no clear D gene. The V gene lost 5 bases and the J gene lost 10 bases, with 18 bases spanning the gap. The CDR3 extends over 14 amino acids. In germline, CDR1 is GTSNPN, CDR2 SVGIG (reference sequence).

The gene calls are TRBV6-2 or TRBV6-3 and TRBJ2-5; TRBD1 matches 7 bases. The CDR3 is made up of 14 amino acids. The germline V gene has CDR1 MNHEY and CDR2 SVGEGT. V lost 5 bases and J lost 5; bases outside the gene matches: 8. In DNA form, the CDR3 reads TGTGCCAGCAGTGACAGACAGGGTCGGGAGACCCAGTACTTC. Protein: CASSDRQGRETQYF.

In its sample, this clonotype was seen a few times. The V call is TRBV10-3, the J call TRBJ2-3; TRBD2 matches at 13 bases. Germline CDR1 and CDR2: ENHRY and SYGVKD. CDR3 size: 17 residues. The J segment lost 6 bases and the V segment lost 2 bases, leaving 8 bases of the junction unmatched. This chain's CDR3 is CAISEPGLAGTKDTQYF. CDR3 DNA: TGTGCCATCAGTGAGCCGGGACTAGCGGGGACCAAGGATACGCAGTATTTT.

This clonotype has a handful of counts. CDR3 nucleotide sequence: TGTGCCAGCAGCTTGATGACAGGGGGCCCATACAATGAGCAGTTCTTC. Residues: CASSLMTGGPYNEQFF. The gene calls are TRBV5-4 and TRBJ2-1, with 10 positions matching TRBD1. Germline-derived CDR1 and CDR2 are SGHNT and YYREEE (reference sequence). With 1 base clipped from V and 4 bases from J, the junction kept 5 bases outside the gene matches. The length of the CDR3 is 16 residues.

CDR3 amino acids: CAWHREAAGELFF. The CDR3 DNA is TGTGCCTGGCACAGGGAGGCCGCCGGGGAGCTGTTTTTT. The chain employs TRBV30 and TRBJ2-2; tentatively, D is TRBD1 or TRBD2 (6 bases each). Per germline, CDR1 GTSNPN and CDR2 SVGIG (reference sequence). The CDR3 covers 13 residues. The V and J ends lost 5 bases and 6 bases respectively, with 13 bases between them.

This clonotype has at least ten counts. The chain carries TRBV3-1 and TRBJ1-1; no clear D. This CDR3 is built from 14 residues. The V end was cut by 0 bases, the J end by 0 bases, with 5 bases between. In germline, CDR1 is LGHDT, CDR2 YNNKEL (reference sequence). The CDR3 bases are TGTGCCAGCAGCCAAGACAGCCTGAACACTGAAGCTTTCTTT. The encoded protein is CASSQDSLNTEAFF.

This clonotype was seen a few times. The chain combines TRBV15 with TRBJ2-1; 10 bases are shared with TRBD2. Germline CDR1 reads LNHNV; CDR2 reads YYDKDF (reference sequence). V lost 6 bases and J lost 8; bases outside the gene matches: 22. The CDR3 is 19 residues long. This CDR3 reads CATSPPSCGVAGGQDEQFF. CDR3 nucleotides: TGTGCCACCAGTCCGCCTTCCTGCGGAGTAGCGGGGGGCCAGGATGAGCAGTTCTTC.

The table lists this clonotype with many counts. At one of its ends the junction is not consistent with the germline gene, which may arise from a read error. The rearrangement joins TRBV18 to TRBJ1-1, with D uncertain. The CDR3 is 12 amino acids. In germline, CDR1 is KGHSH, CDR2 LQKENI. The CDR3, as DNA: TGCGCCAGCAGCCCCTCGAACACTGAAGCTTTCTTT. Protein: CASSPSNTEAFF.

The J gene is TRBJ1-2, the V gene TRBV9; 10 bases agree with TRBD1. The trim removed 3 bases at V and 8 bases at J, leaving 4 bases unmatched. The CDR3 is 13 residues long. Germline V gene lookup returns CDR1 SGDLS and CDR2 YYNGEE. The chain's CDR3 is CASSGDRGQGYTF. CDR3 DNA: TGTGCCAGCAGCGGCGACAGGGGGCAAGGCTACACCTTC.

This clonotype was counted between two and nine times. The chain links TRBV7-9 to TRBJ2-5; TRBD1 agrees at 10 bases. Germline CDR1 SEHNR, CDR2 FQNEAQ (reference sequence). The V and J ends lost 7 bases and 5 bases, in that order; junction bases with no gene match: 7. The CDR3 runs to 14 residues. CDR3 region: CASKRQGAGETQYF. The CDR3, as DNA: TGTGCCAGCAAGAGACAGGGGGCGGGGGAGACCCAGTACTTC.

This clonotype was seen at least ten times. J is TRBJ1-5 and V is TRBV27; the D is unclear. V dropped 4 bases and J dropped 3 bases, with 4 bases sitting between them. The CDR3 runs 12 residues. The germline V gene encodes CDR1 MNHEY and CDR2 SMNVEV (reference sequence). CDR3 nucleotides: TGTGCCAGCAGTTCGGTCAATCAGCCCCAGCATTTT. This encodes CASSSVNQPQHF.

In this sample, this clonotype turned up a few times. The V and J genes are TRBV7-2 and TRBJ2-7, with 10 bases identical to TRBD2. Germline CDR1 and CDR2: SGHTA and FQGNSA. J lost 5 bases, V lost 5 bases, and 12 bases had no gene match. This CDR3 has 16 amino acids. The CDR3 coding sequence is TGTGCCAGCAGCCCACAGGGACTAGCGAAAATCCACGAGCAGTACGTC. This gives the protein CASSPQGLAKIHEQYV.

The rearrangement joins TRBV12-3 or TRBV12-4 to TRBJ2-5, with D perhaps matching TRBD2 (6 bases). The CDR3 length is 16 residues. V dropped 7 bases and J dropped 7 bases, with 25 bases sitting between them. The CDR3 spells CASTPGGLLGRGTQYF. In nucleotides, the CDR3 is TGTGCCAGCACCCCCGGAGGGCTATTGGGTCGTGGGACCCAGTACTTC.

This chain joins TRBV5-1 and TRBJ1-1, with D perhaps TRBD1 (5 bases). The germline gives CDR1 SGHRS, CDR2 YFSETQ. V was clipped by 4 bases and J by 12 bases, with 19 bases between them. This CDR3 region has 13 residues. CDR3 in amino acids: CASSLGGAAVTFF. DNA for the CDR3: TGCGCCAGCAGCCTAGGAGGGGCCGCCGTGACTTTCTTT.

V usage is TRBV5-1 and J usage is TRBJ1-2, with D possibly being TRBD1 (6 bases). The germline V gene has CDR1 SGHRS and CDR2 YFSETQ. The V end was cut by 4 bases, the J end by 2 bases, with 9 bases between. The CDR3 extends over 13 amino acids. The CDR3 spells CASSTQGNYGYTF. The DNA of the CDR3 is TGCGCCAGCAGCACCCAGGGGAACTATGGCTACACCTTC.